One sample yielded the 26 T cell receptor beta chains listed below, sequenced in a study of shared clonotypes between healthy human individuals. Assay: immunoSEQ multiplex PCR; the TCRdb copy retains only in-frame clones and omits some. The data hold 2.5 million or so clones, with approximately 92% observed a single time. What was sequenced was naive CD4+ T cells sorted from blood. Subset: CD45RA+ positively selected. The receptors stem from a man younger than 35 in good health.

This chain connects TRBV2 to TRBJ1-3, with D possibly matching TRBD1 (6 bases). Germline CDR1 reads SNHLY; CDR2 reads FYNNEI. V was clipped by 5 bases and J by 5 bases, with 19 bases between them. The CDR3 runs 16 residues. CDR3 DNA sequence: TGTGCCAGCAGTCGGGACAACAAACCGCTGAGAAACACCATATATTTT. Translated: CASSRDNKPLRNTIYF.

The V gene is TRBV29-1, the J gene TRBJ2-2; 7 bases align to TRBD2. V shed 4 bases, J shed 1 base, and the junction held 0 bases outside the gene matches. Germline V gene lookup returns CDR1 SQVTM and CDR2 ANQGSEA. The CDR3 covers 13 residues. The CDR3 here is CSVAGGNTGELFF. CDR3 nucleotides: TGCAGCGTTGCGGGGGGGAACACCGGGGAGCTGTTTTTT.

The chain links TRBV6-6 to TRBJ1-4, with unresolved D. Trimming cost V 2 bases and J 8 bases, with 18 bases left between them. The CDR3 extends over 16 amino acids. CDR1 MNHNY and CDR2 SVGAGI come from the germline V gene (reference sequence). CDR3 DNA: TGTGCCAGCAGTTACGGAGCGAAGGCCATTGCGGAAAAACTGTTTTTT. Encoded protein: CASSYGAKAIAEKLFF.

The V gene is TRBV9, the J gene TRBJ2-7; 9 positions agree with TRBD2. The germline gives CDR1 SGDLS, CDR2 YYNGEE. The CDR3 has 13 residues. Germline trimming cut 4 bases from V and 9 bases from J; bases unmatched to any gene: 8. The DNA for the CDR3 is TGTGCCAGCAGCCGCCGACTAGCGGATATGCAGTACTTC. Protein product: CASSRRLADMQYF.

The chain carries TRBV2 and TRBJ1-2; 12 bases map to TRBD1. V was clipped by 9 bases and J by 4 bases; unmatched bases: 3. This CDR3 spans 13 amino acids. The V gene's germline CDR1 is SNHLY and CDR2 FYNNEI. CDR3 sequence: CARGTGGFYGYTF. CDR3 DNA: TGTGCCAGAGGGACAGGGGGCTTCTATGGCTACACCTTC.

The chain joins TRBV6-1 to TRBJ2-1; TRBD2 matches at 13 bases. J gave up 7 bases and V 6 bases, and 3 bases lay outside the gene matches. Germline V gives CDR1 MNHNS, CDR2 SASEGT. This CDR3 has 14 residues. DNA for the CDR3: TGTGCCAGCAGCCGGACTAGCGGGAGAAATGAGCAGTTCTTC. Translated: CASSRTSGRNEQFF.

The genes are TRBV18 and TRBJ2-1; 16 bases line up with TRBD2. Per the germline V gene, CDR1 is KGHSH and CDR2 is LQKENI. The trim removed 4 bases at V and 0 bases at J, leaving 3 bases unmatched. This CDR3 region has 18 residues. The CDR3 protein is CASSLGLAGGSSYNEQFF. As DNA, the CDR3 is TGTGCCAGCTCACTGGGACTAGCGGGGGGGAGCTCCTACAATGAGCAGTTCTTC. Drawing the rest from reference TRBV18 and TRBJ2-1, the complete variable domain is NAGVMQNPRHLVRRRGQEARLRCSPMKGHSHVYWYRQLPEEGLKFMVYLQKENIIDESGMPKERFSAEFPKEGPSILRIQQVVRGDSAAYFCASSLGLAGGSSYNEQFFGPGTRLTVL.

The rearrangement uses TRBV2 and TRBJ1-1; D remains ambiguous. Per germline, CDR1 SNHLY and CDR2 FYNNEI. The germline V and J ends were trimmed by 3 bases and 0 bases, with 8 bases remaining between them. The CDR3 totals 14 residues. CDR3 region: CASSESSMNTEAFF. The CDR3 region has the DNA TGTGCCAGCAGTGAGTCCAGTATGAACACTGAAGCTTTCTTT.

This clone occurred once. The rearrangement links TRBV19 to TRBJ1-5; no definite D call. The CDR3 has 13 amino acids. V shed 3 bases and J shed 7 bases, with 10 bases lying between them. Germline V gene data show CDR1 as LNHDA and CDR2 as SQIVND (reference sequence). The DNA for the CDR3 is TGTGCCAGTAGTATGCCCCATTCACAGCCCCAGCATTTT. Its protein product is CASSMPHSQPQHF.

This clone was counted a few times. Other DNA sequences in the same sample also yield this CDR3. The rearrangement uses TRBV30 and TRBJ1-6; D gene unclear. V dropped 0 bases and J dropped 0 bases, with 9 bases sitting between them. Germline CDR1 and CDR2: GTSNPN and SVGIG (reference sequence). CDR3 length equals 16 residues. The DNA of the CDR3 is TGTGCCTGGAGTGTACGTCGAAGCTCCTATAATTCACCCCTCCACTTT. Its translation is CAWSVRRSSYNSPLHF.

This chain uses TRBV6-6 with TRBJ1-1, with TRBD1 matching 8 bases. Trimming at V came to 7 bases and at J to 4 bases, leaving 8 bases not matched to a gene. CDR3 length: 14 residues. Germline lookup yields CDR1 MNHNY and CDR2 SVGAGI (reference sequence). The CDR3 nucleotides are TGTGCCAGCACTCAGACAGGGACAGGCACTGAAGCTTTCTTT. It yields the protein CASTQTGTGTEAFF.

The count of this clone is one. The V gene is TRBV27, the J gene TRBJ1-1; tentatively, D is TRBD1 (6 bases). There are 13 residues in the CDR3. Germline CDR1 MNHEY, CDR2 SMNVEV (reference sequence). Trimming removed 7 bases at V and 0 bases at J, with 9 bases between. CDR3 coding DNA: TGTGCCAGCACTGGGACAATGAACACTGAAGCTTTCTTT. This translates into CASTGTMNTEAFF.

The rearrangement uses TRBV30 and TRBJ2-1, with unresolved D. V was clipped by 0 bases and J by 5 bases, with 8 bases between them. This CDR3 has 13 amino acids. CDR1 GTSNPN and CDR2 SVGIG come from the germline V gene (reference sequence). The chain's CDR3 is CAWSVVVNNEQFF. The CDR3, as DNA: TGTGCCTGGAGTGTAGTAGTAAACAATGAGCAGTTCTTC. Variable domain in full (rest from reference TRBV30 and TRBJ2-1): SQTIHQWPATLVQPVGSPLSLECTVEGTSNPNLYWYRQAAGRGLQLLFYSVGIGQISSEVPQNLSASRPQDRQFILSSKKLLLSDSGFYLCAWSVVVNNEQFFGPGTRLTVL.

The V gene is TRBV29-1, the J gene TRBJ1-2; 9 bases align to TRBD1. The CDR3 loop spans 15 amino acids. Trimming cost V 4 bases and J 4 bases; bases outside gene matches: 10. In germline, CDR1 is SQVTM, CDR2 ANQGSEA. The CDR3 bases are TGCAGCGTTGCACGGGACAGGGTAGGAGGCTATGGCTACACCTTC. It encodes CSVARDRVGGYGYTF. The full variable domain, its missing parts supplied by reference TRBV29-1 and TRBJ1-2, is SAVISQKPSRDICQRGTSLTIQCQVDSQVTMMFWYRQQPGQSLTLIATANQGSEATYESGFVIDKFPISRPNLTFSTLTVSNMSPEDSSIYLCSVARDRVGGYGYTFGSGTRLTVV.

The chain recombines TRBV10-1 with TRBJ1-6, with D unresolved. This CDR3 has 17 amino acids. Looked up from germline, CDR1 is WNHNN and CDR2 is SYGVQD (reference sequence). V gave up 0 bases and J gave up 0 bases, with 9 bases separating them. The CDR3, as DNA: TGCGCCAGCAGTGAGTCGGAGGTGAGCTCCTATAATTCACCCCTCCACTTT. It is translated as CASSESEVSSYNSPLHF.

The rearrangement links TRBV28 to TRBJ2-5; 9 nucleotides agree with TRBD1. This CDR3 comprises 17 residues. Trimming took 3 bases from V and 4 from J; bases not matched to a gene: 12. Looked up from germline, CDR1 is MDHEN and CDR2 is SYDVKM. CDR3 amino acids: CASSLNTGGFVRETQYF. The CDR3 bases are TGTGCCAGCAGTTTGAACACAGGGGGCTTTGTCCGAGAGACCCAGTACTTC.

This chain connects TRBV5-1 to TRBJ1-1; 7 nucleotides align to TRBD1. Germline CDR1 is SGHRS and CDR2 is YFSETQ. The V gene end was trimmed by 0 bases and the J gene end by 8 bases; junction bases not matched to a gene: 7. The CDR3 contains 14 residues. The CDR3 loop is CASSLAGDSSEAFF. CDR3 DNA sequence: TGCGCCAGCAGCTTGGCGGGGGACAGTAGCGAAGCTTTCTTT. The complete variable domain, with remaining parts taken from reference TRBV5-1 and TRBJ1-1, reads KAGVTQTPRYLIKTRGQQVTLSCSPISGHRSVSWYQQTPGQGLQFLFEYFSETQRNKGNFPGRFSGRQFSNSRSEMNVSTLELGDSALYLCASSLAGDSSEAFFGQGTRLTVV.

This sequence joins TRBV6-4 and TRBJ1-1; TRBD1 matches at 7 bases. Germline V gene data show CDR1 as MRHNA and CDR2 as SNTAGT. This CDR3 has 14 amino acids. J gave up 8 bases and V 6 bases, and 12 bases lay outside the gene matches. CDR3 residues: CASRSTGTAGEAFF. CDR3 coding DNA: TGTGCCAGCAGATCGACCGGGACAGCAGGCGAAGCTTTCTTT.

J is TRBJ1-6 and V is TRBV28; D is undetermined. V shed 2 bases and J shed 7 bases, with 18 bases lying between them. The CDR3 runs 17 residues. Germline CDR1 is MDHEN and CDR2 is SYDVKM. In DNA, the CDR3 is TGTGCCAGCAGTTTAAGACCGACTGGAAGAGGGAATTCACCCCTCCACTTT. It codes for CASSLRPTGRGNSPLHF. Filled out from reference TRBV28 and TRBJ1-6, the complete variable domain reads DVKVTQSSRYLVKRTGEKVFLECVQDMDHENMFWYRQDPGLGLRLIYFSYDVKMKEKGDIPEGYSVSREKKERFSLILESASTNQTSMYLCASSLRPTGRGNSPLHFGNGTRLTVT.

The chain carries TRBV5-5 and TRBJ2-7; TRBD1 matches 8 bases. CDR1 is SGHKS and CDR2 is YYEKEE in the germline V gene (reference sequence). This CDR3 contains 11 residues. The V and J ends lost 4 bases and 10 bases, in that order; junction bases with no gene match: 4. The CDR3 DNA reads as TGTGCCAGCAGCCAGGACAGGGTACAGTACTTC. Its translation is CASSQDRVQYF.

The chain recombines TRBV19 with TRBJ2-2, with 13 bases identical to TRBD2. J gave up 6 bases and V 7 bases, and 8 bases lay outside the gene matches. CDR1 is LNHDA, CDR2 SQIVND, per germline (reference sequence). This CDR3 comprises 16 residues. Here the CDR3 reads CASTPQLAGGSGELFF. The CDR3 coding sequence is TGTGCCAGTACCCCCCAACTAGCGGGAGGGTCCGGGGAGCTGTTTTTT.

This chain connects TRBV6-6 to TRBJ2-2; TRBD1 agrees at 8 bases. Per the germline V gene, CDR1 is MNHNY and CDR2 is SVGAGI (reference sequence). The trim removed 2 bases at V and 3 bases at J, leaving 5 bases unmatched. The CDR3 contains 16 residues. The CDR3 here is CASSYPRTGHTGELFF. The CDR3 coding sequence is TGTGCCAGCAGTTACCCCCGGACAGGGCACACCGGGGAGCTGTTTTTT.

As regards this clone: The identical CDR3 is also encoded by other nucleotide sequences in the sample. The CDR3 sequence: CASSLNLAGGYNEQFF. CDR3 coding DNA: TGCGCCAGCAGCTTGAACCTAGCGGGGGGCTACAATGAGCAGTTCTTC. The rearrangement links TRBV5-1 to TRBJ2-1; TRBD2 matches 11 bases. Trimming took 1 base from V and 3 from J; bases not matched to a gene: 3. This CDR3 spans 16 amino acids. Germline values: CDR1 SGHRS, CDR2 YFSETQ.

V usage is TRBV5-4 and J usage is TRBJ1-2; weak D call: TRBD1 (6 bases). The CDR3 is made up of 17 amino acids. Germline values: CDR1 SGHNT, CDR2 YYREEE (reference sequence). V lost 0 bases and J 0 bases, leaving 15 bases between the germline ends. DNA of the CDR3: TGTGCCAGCAGCTTGGGGAGGGCGGGACAAACTAACTATGGCTACACCTTC. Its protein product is CASSLGRAGQTNYGYTF. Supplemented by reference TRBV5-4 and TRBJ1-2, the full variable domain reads ETGVTQSPTHLIKTRGQQVTLRCSSQSGHNTVSWYQQALGQGPQFIFQYYREEENGRGNFPPRFSGLQFPNYSSELNVNALELDDSALYLCASSLGRAGQTNYGYTFGSGTRLTVV.

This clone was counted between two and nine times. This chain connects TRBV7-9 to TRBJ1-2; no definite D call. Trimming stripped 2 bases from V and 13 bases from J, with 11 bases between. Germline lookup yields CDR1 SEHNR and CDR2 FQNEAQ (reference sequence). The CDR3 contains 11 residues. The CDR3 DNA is TGTGCCAGCAGCTTAATGCCTATCCTCACCTTC. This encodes CASSLMPILTF.

The CDR3 DNA is TGCGCCAGCAAAGCTATGGGATTGCAGTCCGGGGAGCTGTTTTTT. Translating gives CASKAMGLQSGELFF. The chain couples TRBV5-1 to TRBJ2-2; D not certain. The CDR3 spans 15 residues. Trimming took 6 bases from V and 6 from J, leaving 18 bases between them. Germline-derived CDR1 and CDR2 are SGHRS and YFSETQ.